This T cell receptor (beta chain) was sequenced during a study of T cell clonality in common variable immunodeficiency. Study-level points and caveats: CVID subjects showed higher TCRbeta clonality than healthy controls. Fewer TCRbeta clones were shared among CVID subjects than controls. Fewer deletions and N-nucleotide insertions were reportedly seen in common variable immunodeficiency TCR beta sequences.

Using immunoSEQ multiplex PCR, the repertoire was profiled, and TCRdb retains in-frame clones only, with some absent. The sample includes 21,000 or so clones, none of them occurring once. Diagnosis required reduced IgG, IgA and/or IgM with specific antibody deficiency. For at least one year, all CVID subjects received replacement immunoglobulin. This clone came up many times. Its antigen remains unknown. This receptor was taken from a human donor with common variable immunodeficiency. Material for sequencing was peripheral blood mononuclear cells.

The part of the CDR3 DNA that was read is TGTGCCAGCTCTCCTAGCGGGGGGGCCTACGAG. Translation gives CASSPSGGAYE. The entire CDR3 sequence reads CASSPSGGAYEQYF. J is TRBJ2-7 and V is TRBV18, with 12 bases that match TRBD2. The read comes to an end 3 residues before the CDR3 does, leaving the germline J gene to fill in the end. There are 14 residues in the CDR3. CDR1 is KGHSH, CDR2 LQKENI, per germline. V trimming: 6 bases; J trimming: 2 bases; junction bases outside the gene matches: 2.